This passage covers 8 T cell receptor beta chains from one sample sequenced in a study of blood T cell repertoires in COVID-19. Only in-frame clones appear in the TCRdb table, and some are missing; sequencing was by immunoSEQ multiplex PCR. The table lists just under 350,000 clones, 88% of them singletons. Sequencing used peripheral blood. These receptors were taken from a woman in her sixties or seventies with COVID-19, enrolled during active disease.

The chain combines TRBV14 with TRBJ1-3; 9 positions match TRBD1. V trimming: 4 bases; J trimming: 4 bases; junction bases outside the gene matches: 8. Germline CDR1 SGHDN, CDR2 FVKESK. The CDR3 has 16 residues. The CDR3 reads CASSPRDREVGNTIYF. The CDR3 coding sequence is TGTGCCAGCAGCCCCCGGGACAGGGAGGTCGGAAACACCATATATTTT. The full variable domain, rest sourced from reference TRBV14 and TRBJ1-3, is EAGVTQFPSHSVIEKGQTVTLRCDPISGHDNLYWYRRVMGKEIKFLLHFVKESKQDESGMPNNRFLAERTGGTYSTLKVQPAELEDSGVYFCASSPRDREVGNTIYFGEGSWLTVV.

The chain joins TRBV5-1 to TRBJ1-6, with a weak D call TRBD1 (5 bases). CDR1 SGHRS and CDR2 YFSETQ come from the germline V gene. The CDR3 runs 16 residues. The germline V and J ends were trimmed by 0 bases and 9 bases, with 16 bases remaining between them. In nucleotides, the CDR3 is TGCGCCAGCAGCTTGGCCGGGAGACAGTACGGTTCACCCCTCCACTTT. Amino acids: CASSLAGRQYGSPLHF.

The chain recombines TRBV2 with TRBJ1-1; D is unclear. Germline V CDR1 and CDR2: SNHLY, FYNNEI. The V end lost 5 bases, the J end lost 2 bases, and 9 bases lay between the germline ends. CDR3 length: 13 amino acids. The CDR3 sequence: CASSPGSNTEAFF. The CDR3 nucleotides are TGTGCCAGCAGTCCGGGGTCTAACACTGAAGCTTTCTTT.

The chain recombines TRBV28 with TRBJ2-3; 9 bases map to TRBD2. Germline CDR1 is MDHEN and CDR2 is SYDVKM. Trimming cost V 6 bases and J 0 bases; bases outside gene matches: 16. This CDR3 has 19 amino acids. The CDR3 loop is CASSGPFWSGGPSTDTQYF. The CDR3 region has the DNA TGTGCCAGCAGCGGACCCTTTTGGAGCGGGGGGCCTAGCACAGATACGCAGTATTTT.

V is TRBV30 and J is TRBJ1-2, with 7 bases matching TRBD1. CDR3 size: 11 residues. Trimming took 6 bases from V and 8 from J; bases not matched to a gene: 6. Germline lookup yields CDR1 GTSNPN and CDR2 SVGIG (reference sequence). This CDR3 is CACDRVGGYTF. CDR3 nucleotides: TGTGCCTGCGACAGGGTAGGCGGCTACACCTTC.

V is TRBV30 and J is TRBJ1-5; D is unresolved. V was pared by 1 base and J by 1 base, with 11 bases between. This CDR3 has 15 amino acids. Germline CDR1 reads GTSNPN; CDR2 reads SVGIG (reference sequence). In DNA, the CDR3 is TGTGCCTGGAGTGGCCGAGGTGGGAGCAATCAGCCCCAGCATTTT. Protein sequence: CAWSGRGGSNQPQHF.

The chain links TRBV23-1 to TRBJ1-2; the D is unclear. TRBV23-1 belongs to the ORF category, with a function that is uncertain. Trimming shortened V by 0 bases and J by 4 bases, and 9 bases separated the two germline ends. The CDR3 runs 14 residues. CDR3 in amino acids: CASSQSLPGYGYTF. For the CDR3, the DNA is TGCGCCAGCAGTCAATCGCTTCCCGGCTATGGCTACACCTTC.

CDR3 bases: TGTGCCAGCAGTTCCGGACCAGGGCAGACTGAAGCTTTCTTT. It is translated as CASSSGPGQTEAFF. The J gene is TRBJ1-1, the V gene TRBV6-5; D possibly corresponds to TRBD1 (5 bases). Germline V gene sequence: CDR1 MNHEY, CDR2 SVGAGI. CDR3 size: 14 residues. V lost 4 bases and J 5 bases, leaving 14 bases between the germline ends.